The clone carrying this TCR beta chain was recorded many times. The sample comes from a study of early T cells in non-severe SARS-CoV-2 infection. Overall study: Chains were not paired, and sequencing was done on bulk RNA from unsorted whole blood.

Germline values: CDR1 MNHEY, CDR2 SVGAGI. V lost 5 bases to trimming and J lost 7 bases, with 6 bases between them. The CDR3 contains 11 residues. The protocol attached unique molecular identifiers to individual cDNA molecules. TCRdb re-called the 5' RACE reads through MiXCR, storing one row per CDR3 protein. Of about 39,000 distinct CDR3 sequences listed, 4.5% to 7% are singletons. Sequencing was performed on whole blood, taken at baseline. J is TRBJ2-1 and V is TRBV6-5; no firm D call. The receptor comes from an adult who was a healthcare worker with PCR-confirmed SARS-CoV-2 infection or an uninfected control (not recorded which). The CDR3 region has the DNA TGTGCCAGCAGTAGTACGAATGAGCAGTTCTTC. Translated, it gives CASSSTNEQFF.